Included here is one T cell receptor (beta chain) sequence, with context. Germline lookup yields CDR1 MNHEY and CDR2 SMNVEV (reference sequence). The V and J ends lost 1 base and 0 bases respectively, with 13 bases between them. This CDR3 spans 16 amino acids. Repertoires were generated with immunoSEQ multiplex PCR, while TCRdb's copy carries only in-frame clones and drops some. The sample has about 89,000 clones, approximately 94% seen once. These data come from a study of technical replicates of blood from a few donors. This TCR came from a human donor in good health. This chain connects TRBV27 to TRBJ2-7; D call uncertain. The sequenced material came from T cells isolated from PBMCs. CDR3 in DNA: TGTGCCAGCAGTTTATACCCTGGTCTGAGCTCCTACGAGCAGTACTTC. Protein: CASSLYPGLSSYEQYF.